This paragraph reports one TCR beta chain. This specimen belongs to a study of blood T cell repertoires in COVID-19. Sequencing used immunoSEQ multiplex PCR; TCRdb keeps in-frame clones, though not all of them. This sample has around 78,000 clones, with around nine tenths found just once. This CDR3 is 17 amino acids long. The ends lost 7 bases at V and 10 bases at J; junction bases unmatched: 16. Germline CDR1 LGHDT, CDR2 YNNKEL (reference sequence). The sample consisted of peripheral blood. The receptor was isolated from a woman aged 55 to 70 with acute or convalescent COVID-19. This chain connects TRBV3-1 (or the pseudogene TRBV3-2) to TRBJ1-6, with 10 bases lining up with TRBD1. CDR3 coding DNA: TGTGCCAGCACCTTAGATGCCCGACAGGGGGCCTGGTCACCCCTCCACTTT. Protein sequence: CASTLDARQGAWSPLHF.